This TCR beta chain appears in the sequencing data of a study of human CD8 memory T cell subsets. Findings of the study overall: Overlapping only minimally, the repertoires of stem-like memory and precursor exhausted T cells were largely separate from each other. According to Chao1 estimates, stem-like memory T cells seemed more diverse than precursor exhausted T cells were.

The PBMC were taken from buffy coats given by healthy donors. Total CD8+ T cells underwent enrichment via negative magnetic separation. The CDR3 spans 14 residues. Germline lookup yields CDR1 SGHTA and CDR2 FQGNSA. This clonotype is called medium-sized (0.01 to 0.1%) based on its frequency. Its matching antigen is unknown. Sequencing libraries of TCR beta were made by UMI-labeled 5' RACE. TCRdb re-called the 5' RACE reads; one entry per CDR3 protein, DNA not given. The listing contains more than 7,500 distinct CDR3 sequences. The sequence was obtained from a human donor in good health. Sequencing input: CD8+ T cells from PBMCs. The chain carries TRBV7-2 and TRBJ2-1; TCRdb indicates TRBD1, and absent DNA this call remains unverified. This chain's CDR3 is CASSYPGFYNEQFF.